These 15 T cell receptor beta chains came from one sample sequenced in a study of T cells in Graves' hyperthyroidism and ophthalmopathy. Amplification of TCR beta CDR3 regions was performed using RNA transcripts as template. First-round RT-PCR targeting the TCR CDR3 was performed with the HTBI primer set. Each CDR3 protein gets one entry after TCRdb re-called the multiplex PCR reads with MiXCR. The sample lists around 400,000 distinct CDR3 sequences, approximately 25% occurring once. The sample consisted of blood. All receptors derive from a man over 45 with Graves' hyperthyroidism.

The chain couples TRBV3-1 to TRBJ1-1, with D maybe TRBD1 (6 bases). Germline V gene sequence: CDR1 LGHDT, CDR2 YNNKEL (reference sequence). V lost 5 bases and J lost 0, with 10 bases in between. There are 14 residues in the CDR3. The CDR3 spells CASSDGQMNTEAFF. The CDR3 nucleotides are TGTGCCAGCAGCGACGGACAGATGAACACTGAAGCTTTCTTT. Variable domain in full (rest from reference TRBV3-1 and TRBJ1-1): DTAVSQTPKYLVTQMGNDKSIKCEQNLGHDTMYWYKQDSKKFLKIMFSYNNKELIINETVPNRFSPKSPDKAHLNLHINSLELGDSAVYFCASSDGQMNTEAFFGQGTRLTVV.

This clonotype occurred many times. The chain links TRBV27 to TRBJ1-2; 9 nucleotides align to TRBD1. V lost 5 bases and J lost 6; bases outside the gene matches: 4. Per the germline V gene, CDR1 is MNHEY and CDR2 is SMNVEV (reference sequence). CDR3 length equals 13 residues. The CDR3 region has the DNA TGTGCCAGCAGTCTGGACAGGGGAAATGGCTACACCTTC. Translated: CASSLDRGNGYTF.

This clonotype was found a few times. V usage is TRBV28 and J usage is TRBJ2-1; TRBD1 might be the D (5 bases). Per germline, CDR1 MDHEN and CDR2 SYDVKM. V was trimmed by 5 bases and J by 15 bases, leaving 17 bases between them. The CDR3 covers 12 residues. This CDR3 is CASSRTGSATFF. In DNA form, the CDR3 reads TGTGCCAGCAGTAGAACAGGCTCGGCAACGTTCTTC.

The chain recombines TRBV19 with TRBJ2-5, with D maybe TRBD1 (6 bases). Germline CDR1 and CDR2: LNHDA and SQIVND (reference sequence). The CDR3 contains 16 residues. V lost 2 bases to trimming and J lost 2 bases, with 15 bases between them. CDR3 protein: CASSIRGYAVQETQYF. In DNA, the CDR3 is TGTGCCAGTAGTATAAGGGGGTACGCAGTACAAGAGACCCAGTACTTC.

In its sample, this clonotype was seen a few times. The chain recombines TRBV28 with TRBJ1-2, with D hard to call. Germline loops: CDR1 MDHEN, CDR2 SYDVKM. The CDR3 consists of 14 residues. V lost 4 bases, J lost 5 bases, and 14 bases lay in between. The CDR3 DNA reads TGTGCCAGCAGTTCCCGCACCCGGACTTATGGCTACACCTTC. This gives the protein CASSSRTRTYGYTF.

This clonotype was counted ten times or more. V is TRBV5-1 and J is TRBJ1-2, with TRBD1 matching 7 bases. V lost 3 bases to trimming and J lost 6 bases; unmatched junction nucleotides: 8. The CDR3 has 14 residues. The germline V gene has CDR1 SGHRS and CDR2 YFSETQ. The CDR3 region is CASSYYTGADGYTF. CDR3 DNA sequence: TGCGCCAGCAGCTACTACACAGGGGCTGATGGCTACACCTTC.

This CDR3 reads CAGTGANTGELFF. The CDR3 region has the DNA TGTGCAGGGACAGGGGCGAACACCGGGGAGCTGTTTTTT. The chain uses TRBV12-5 and TRBJ2-2; TRBD1 aligns across 10 bases. This CDR3 region has 13 residues. Looked up from germline, CDR1 is LGHNT and CDR2 is FRNRAP.

This clonotype has a handful of counts. The chain employs TRBV2 and TRBJ2-1; TRBD2 aligns across 10 bases. Per the germline V gene, CDR1 is SNHLY and CDR2 is FYNNEI. This CDR3 is 16 amino acids long. V lost 10 bases and J lost 0; bases outside the gene matches: 9. The CDR3 protein is CATQHSGRSSYNEQFF. Here the CDR3 DNA reads TGTGCCACCCAACATAGCGGGAGGAGCTCCTACAATGAGCAGTTCTTC.

In this sample, this clonotype turned up a few times. V usage is TRBV2 and J usage is TRBJ1-5; D gene unclear. The germline CDR1 and CDR2 sequences are SNHLY and FYNNEI. Deletions cut 6 bases from V and 4 bases from J, with 13 bases between. The CDR3 length is 14 residues. This chain's CDR3 is CASRGGQINQPQHF. The DNA for the CDR3 is TGTGCCAGCAGGGGAGGCCAAATTAATCAGCCCCAGCATTTT.

The chain recombines TRBV7-3 with TRBJ2-1; D gene unclear. There are 14 residues in the CDR3. V dropped 4 bases and J dropped 6 bases, with 13 bases sitting between them. The germline CDR1 and CDR2 sequences are SGHTA and FQGTGA. In nucleotides, the CDR3 is TGTGCCAGCAGCTCTAGTGGAGCAGGCAATGAGCAGTTCTTC. Translated, it gives CASSSSGAGNEQFF. The whole variable domain, filled in from reference TRBV7-3 and TRBJ2-1, reads GAGVSQTPSNKVTEKGKYVELRCDPISGHTALYWYRQSLGQGPEFLIYFQGTGAADDSGLPNDRFFAVRPEGSVSTLKIQRTERGDSAVYLCASSSSGAGNEQFFGPGTRLTVL.

This clonotype was seen repeatedly, ten times or more. V usage is TRBV20-1 and J usage is TRBJ2-7; a possible D gene is TRBD2 (5 bases). The CDR3 contains 14 residues. V was clipped by 0 bases and J by 4 bases, with 13 bases between them. The germline CDR1 and CDR2 sequences are DFQATT and SNEGSKA (reference sequence). The CDR3 DNA reads TGCAGTGCTAGAGATAGGCCTAGCAAGTACGAGCAGTACTTC. This gives the protein CSARDRPSKYEQYF.

J is TRBJ2-1 and V is TRBV6-1; D is possibly TRBD2 (6 bases). The germline gives CDR1 MNHNS, CDR2 SASEGT. The ends were cut back, 6 bases at V and 1 base at J, with 16 bases in the middle. The CDR3 covers 16 residues. CDR3 in amino acids: CASSSILAPSYNEQFF. Here the CDR3 DNA reads TGTGCCAGCAGCTCCATACTAGCTCCTTCCTACAATGAGCAGTTCTTC.

Only a few counts were recorded for this clonotype. J is TRBJ2-1 and V is TRBV7-6; TRBD2 matches 12 bases. The germline gives CDR1 SGHVS, CDR2 FNYEAQ. The CDR3 has 16 amino acids. J was trimmed by 9 bases and V by 1 base; bases with no gene match: 7. CDR3 DNA: TGTGCCAGCAGCTTAGTCCTAGCGGGAGGGCCCCCTGAGCAGTTCTTC. Translated: CASSLVLAGGPPEQFF. The entire variable domain, with the rest obtained from reference TRBV7-6 and TRBJ2-1, is as follows: GAGVSQSPRYKVTKRGQDVALRCDPISGHVSLYWYRQALGQGPEFLTYFNYEAQQDKSGLPNDRFSAERPEGSISTLTIQRTEQRDSAMYRCASSLVLAGGPPEQFFGPGTRLTVL.

This chain joins TRBV15 and TRBJ1-5; D is undetermined. CDR1 LNHNV and CDR2 YYDKDF come from the germline V gene (reference sequence). V was clipped by 6 bases and J by 2 bases, with 11 bases between them. The CDR3 loop spans 14 amino acids. CDR3 sequence reads: CATSVNTGNQPQHF. In nucleotides, the CDR3 is TGTGCCACCAGTGTGAATACGGGCAATCAGCCCCAGCATTTT. The full variable domain, its missing parts supplied by reference TRBV15 and TRBJ1-5, is DAMVIQNPRYQVTQFGKPVTLSCSQTLNHNVMYWYQQKSSQAPKLLFHYYDKDFNNEADTPDNFQSRRPNTSFCFLDIRSPGLGDTAMYLCATSVNTGNQPQHFGDGTRLSIL.

This clonotype was seen only a few times. V is TRBV6-1 and J is TRBJ1-5; 7 nucleotides line up with TRBD1. J lost 1 base, V lost 7 bases, and 7 bases had no gene match. This CDR3 contains 15 residues. Looked up from germline, CDR1 is MNHNS and CDR2 is SASEGT. CDR3 residues: CASNIGTVSNQPQHF. DNA for the CDR3: TGTGCCAGCAACATCGGGACAGTAAGCAATCAGCCCCAGCATTTT.